Listed below are T cell receptor beta chains from one sample, sequenced in a study of T cell responses to AZD1222 COVID-19 vaccine. Produced via immunoSEQ multiplex PCR; TCRdb's table is partial and in-frame only. The data show under 150,000 clones, with over 75% seen just once and under 3.5% held by the top ten. The sample consisted of peripheral blood, taken on day 0 of AZD1222 vaccination. Receptor source: an adult in good health. Both conserved end residues are part of each CDR3. D genes are given only for firm matches. Clone size appears in some rows only: once, few, many, or a class for an expanded clone.

cdr3_aa: CASSLGSDTGELFF
cdr3_nt: TGCGCCAGCAGCTTGGGCAGTGACACCGGGGAGCTGTTTTTT
v_call: TRBV5-1
d_call: NA
j_call: TRBJ2-2
clone_size: NA

cdr3_aa: CASSHFGRDTGELFF
cdr3_nt: TGTGCCAGCAGCCACTTCGGGCGGGACACCGGGGAGCTGTTTTTT
v_call: TRBV3-1/TRBV3-2
d_call: NA
j_call: TRBJ2-2
clone_size: NA

cdr3_aa: CASSSNGARYGYTF
cdr3_nt: TGTGCCAGTAGCAGCAACGGGGCCCGCTATGGCTACACCTTC
v_call: TRBV6-5
d_call: NA
j_call: TRBJ1-2
clone_size: NA

cdr3_aa: CASSSQGYQPQHF
cdr3_nt: TGTGCCAGCAGTTCACAGGGATATCAGCCCCAGCATTTT
v_call: TRBV6-5
d_call: NA
j_call: TRBJ1-5
clone_size: NA

cdr3_aa: CASSPRTGGLPQPQHF
cdr3_nt: TGTGCCAGCAGCCCACGGACAGGGGGCCTCCCTCAGCCCCAGCATTTT
v_call: TRBV7-2
d_call: TRBD1
j_call: TRBJ1-5
clone_size: NA

cdr3_aa: CASSPIAGTNEQFF
cdr3_nt: TGTGCCAGCTCACCTATAGCGGGGACCAATGAGCAGTTCTTC
v_call: TRBV18
d_call: TRBD2
j_call: TRBJ2-1
clone_size: NA

cdr3_aa: CASSVDGQGADGYTF
cdr3_nt: TGTGCCAGCAGCGTAGATGGGCAGGGGGCCGATGGCTACACCTTC
v_call: TRBV9
d_call: TRBD1
j_call: TRBJ1-2
clone_size: NA

cdr3_aa: CAVTGGEGYGYTF
cdr3_nt: TGTGCCGTGACAGGGGGCGAAGGCTATGGCTACACCTTC
v_call: TRBV12-3/TRBV12-4
d_call: TRBD1
j_call: TRBJ1-2
clone_size: NA

cdr3_aa: CASSLARTGSQYF
cdr3_nt: TGTGCCAGCAGCTTAGCGCGGACAGGGAGCCAGTACTTC
v_call: TRBV7-2
d_call: TRBD1
j_call: TRBJ2-5
clone_size: NA

cdr3_aa: CASSLNPRTSSTDTQYF
cdr3_nt: TGTGCCAGCAGCTTAAATCCTAGGACGTCTAGCACAGATACGCAGTATTTT
v_call: TRBV7-6
d_call: NA
j_call: TRBJ2-3
clone_size: once

cdr3_aa: CASTPGGNTEAFF
cdr3_nt: TGTGCCAGCACCCCCGGTGGTAACACTGAAGCTTTCTTT
v_call: TRBV7-9
d_call: NA
j_call: TRBJ1-1
clone_size: NA

cdr3_aa: CSVSTGTQTGELFF
cdr3_nt: TGCAGCGTTTCAACCGGGACTCAAACCGGGGAGCTGTTTTTT
v_call: TRBV29-1
d_call: NA
j_call: TRBJ2-2
clone_size: once

cdr3_aa: CSVWQGDSYEQYF
cdr3_nt: TGCAGCGTTTGGCAGGGAGATTCCTACGAGCAGTACTTC
v_call: TRBV29-1
d_call: NA
j_call: TRBJ2-7
clone_size: NA

cdr3_aa: CASSPQGRTGELFF
cdr3_nt: TGTGCCAGCAGCCCGCAGGGTAGGACCGGGGAGCTGTTTTTT
v_call: TRBV7-9
d_call: NA
j_call: TRBJ2-2
clone_size: NA

cdr3_aa: CASSDQTGGWGGYTF
cdr3_nt: TGTGCCAGCAGCGACCAAACAGGGGGCTGGGGTGGCTACACCTTC
v_call: TRBV2
d_call: TRBD1
j_call: TRBJ1-2
clone_size: once

cdr3_aa: CASSVDSNTEAFF
cdr3_nt: TGTGCCAGCAGCGTAGATTCGAACACTGAAGCTTTCTTT
v_call: TRBV9
d_call: NA
j_call: TRBJ1-1
clone_size: NA

cdr3_aa: CASSPASSGNTIYF
cdr3_nt: TGTGCCAGCAGCCCAGCGAGCTCTGGAAACACCATATATTTT
v_call: TRBV9
d_call: NA
j_call: TRBJ1-3
clone_size: NA

cdr3_aa: CASSSVAGVSNEQFF
cdr3_nt: TGCGCCAGCAGCTCGGTAGCGGGAGTCAGTAATGAGCAGTTCTTC
v_call: TRBV5-1
d_call: TRBD2
j_call: TRBJ2-1
clone_size: NA

cdr3_aa: CASSFTGGVTEAFF
cdr3_nt: TGCGCCAGCAGTTTCACAGGGGGGGTAACTGAAGCTTTCTTT
v_call: TRBV5-1
d_call: TRBD1
j_call: TRBJ1-1
clone_size: NA

cdr3_aa: CASSPGFNYGYTF
cdr3_nt: TGCGCCAGCAGCCCGGGGTTCAACTATGGCTACACCTTC
v_call: TRBV23-1
d_call: NA
j_call: TRBJ1-2
clone_size: NA

cdr3_aa: CASSERIAGDLAKNIQYF
cdr3_nt: TGCGCCAGCAGTGAGAGGATAGCGGGAGATCTAGCCAAAAACATTCAGTACTTC
v_call: TRBV10-1
d_call: TRBD2
j_call: TRBJ2-4
clone_size: NA

cdr3_aa: CASSQELAGGYEQYF
cdr3_nt: TGCGCCAGCAGCCAAGAACTAGCGGGAGGGTACGAGCAGTACTTC
v_call: TRBV4-1
d_call: TRBD2
j_call: TRBJ2-7
clone_size: NA